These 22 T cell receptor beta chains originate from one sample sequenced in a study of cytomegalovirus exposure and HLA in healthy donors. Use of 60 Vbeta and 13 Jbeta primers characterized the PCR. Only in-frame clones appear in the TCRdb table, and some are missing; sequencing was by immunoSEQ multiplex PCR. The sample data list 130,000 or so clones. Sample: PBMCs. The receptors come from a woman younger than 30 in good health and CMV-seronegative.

CDR3 nucleotide sequence: TGTGCCAGCAGCTCTACCTTAGGGGGCCTCACAGATACGCAGTATTTT. Its translation is CASSSTLGGLTDTQYF. The chain joins TRBV7-3 to TRBJ2-3; 7 positions match TRBD1. The CDR3 contains 16 residues. CDR1 and CDR2 (germline): SGHTA, FQGTGA. Germline trimming cut 4 bases from V and 2 bases from J; bases unmatched to any gene: 9.

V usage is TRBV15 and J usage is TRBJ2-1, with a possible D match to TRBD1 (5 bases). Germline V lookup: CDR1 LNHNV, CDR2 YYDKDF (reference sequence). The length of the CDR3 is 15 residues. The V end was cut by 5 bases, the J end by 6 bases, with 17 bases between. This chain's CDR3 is CATSWGSEAFNEQFF. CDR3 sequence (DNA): TGTGCCACCAGCTGGGGCTCCGAGGCCTTCAATGAGCAGTTCTTC.

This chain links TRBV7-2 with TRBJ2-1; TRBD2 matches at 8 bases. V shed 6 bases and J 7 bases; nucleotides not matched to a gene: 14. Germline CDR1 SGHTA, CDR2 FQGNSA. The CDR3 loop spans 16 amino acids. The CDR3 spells CASSTSGRGIGNEQFF. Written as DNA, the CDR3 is TGTGCCAGCAGTACAAGCGGGAGAGGGATTGGGAATGAGCAGTTCTTC.

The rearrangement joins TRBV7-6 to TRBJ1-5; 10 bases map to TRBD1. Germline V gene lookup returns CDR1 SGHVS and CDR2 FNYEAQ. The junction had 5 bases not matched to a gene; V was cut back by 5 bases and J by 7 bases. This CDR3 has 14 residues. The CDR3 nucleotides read TGTGCCAGCAGCAAGACAGGGGGCGTGCAGCCCCAGCATTTT. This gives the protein CASSKTGGVQPQHF.

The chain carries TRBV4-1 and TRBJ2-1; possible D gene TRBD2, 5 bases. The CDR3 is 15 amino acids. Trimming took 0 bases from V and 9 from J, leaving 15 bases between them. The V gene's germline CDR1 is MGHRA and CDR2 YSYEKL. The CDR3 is CASSQDSGSGGEQFF. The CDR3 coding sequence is TGCGCCAGCAGCCAAGATAGTGGGAGCGGCGGTGAGCAGTTCTTC.

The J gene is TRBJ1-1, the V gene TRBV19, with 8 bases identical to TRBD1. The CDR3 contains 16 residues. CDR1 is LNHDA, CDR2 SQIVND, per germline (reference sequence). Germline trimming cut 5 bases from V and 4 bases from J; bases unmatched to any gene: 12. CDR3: CASSDGQGARGTEAFF. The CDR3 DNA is TGTGCCAGTAGTGATGGGCAGGGGGCTCGAGGCACTGAAGCTTTCTTT.

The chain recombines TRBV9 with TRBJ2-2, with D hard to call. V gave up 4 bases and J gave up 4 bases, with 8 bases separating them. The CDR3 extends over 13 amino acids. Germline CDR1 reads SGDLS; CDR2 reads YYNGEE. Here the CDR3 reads CASSPQVTGELFF. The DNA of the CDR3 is TGTGCCAGCAGCCCCCAGGTCACCGGGGAGCTGTTTTTT.

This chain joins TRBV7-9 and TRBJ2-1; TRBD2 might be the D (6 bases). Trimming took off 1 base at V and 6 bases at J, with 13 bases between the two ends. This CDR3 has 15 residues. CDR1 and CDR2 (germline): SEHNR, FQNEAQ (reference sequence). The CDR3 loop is CASSLEYGTSNEQFF. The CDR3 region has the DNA TGTGCCAGCAGCTTAGAGTACGGGACTTCCAATGAGCAGTTCTTC.

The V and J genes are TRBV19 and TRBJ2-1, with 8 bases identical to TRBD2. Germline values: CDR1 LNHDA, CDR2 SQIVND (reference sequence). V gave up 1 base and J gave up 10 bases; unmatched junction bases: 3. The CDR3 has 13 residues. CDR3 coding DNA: TGTGCCAGTAGTATAGCGGGGGGGTGGGAGCAGTTCTTC. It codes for CASSIAGGWEQFF.

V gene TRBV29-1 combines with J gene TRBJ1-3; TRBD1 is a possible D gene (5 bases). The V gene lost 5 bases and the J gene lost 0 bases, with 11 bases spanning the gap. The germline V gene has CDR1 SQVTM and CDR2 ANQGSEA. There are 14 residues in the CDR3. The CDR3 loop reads CSVRDFSSGNTIYF. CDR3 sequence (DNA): TGCAGCGTTCGGGACTTCTCCTCTGGAAACACCATATATTTT.

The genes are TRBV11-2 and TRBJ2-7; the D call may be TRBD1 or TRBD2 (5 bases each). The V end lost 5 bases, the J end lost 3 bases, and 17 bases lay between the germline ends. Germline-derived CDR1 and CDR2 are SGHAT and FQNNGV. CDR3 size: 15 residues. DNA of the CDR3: TGTGCCAGCAGCCTCCACGGCCTGGGGGACTACGAGCAGTACGTC. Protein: CASSLHGLGDYEQYV.

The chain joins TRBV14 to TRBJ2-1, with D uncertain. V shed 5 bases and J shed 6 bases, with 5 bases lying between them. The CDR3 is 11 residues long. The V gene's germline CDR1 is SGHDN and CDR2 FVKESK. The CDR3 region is CASSTSNEQFF. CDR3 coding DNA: TGTGCCAGCAGCACGAGCAATGAGCAGTTCTTC.

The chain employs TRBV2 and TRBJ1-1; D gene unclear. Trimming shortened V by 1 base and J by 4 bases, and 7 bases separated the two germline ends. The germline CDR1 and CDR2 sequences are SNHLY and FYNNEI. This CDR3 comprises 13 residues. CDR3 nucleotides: TGTGCCAGCAGTGAAGGACGGGGCACTGAAGCTTTCTTT. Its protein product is CASSEGRGTEAFF.

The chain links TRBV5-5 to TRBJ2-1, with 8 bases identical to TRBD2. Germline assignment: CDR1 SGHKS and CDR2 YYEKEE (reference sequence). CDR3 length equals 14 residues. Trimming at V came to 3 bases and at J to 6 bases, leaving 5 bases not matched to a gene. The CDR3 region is CASSSLAGPNEQFF. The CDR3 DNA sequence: TGTGCCAGCAGCTCCTTAGCGGGGCCCAATGAGCAGTTCTTC.

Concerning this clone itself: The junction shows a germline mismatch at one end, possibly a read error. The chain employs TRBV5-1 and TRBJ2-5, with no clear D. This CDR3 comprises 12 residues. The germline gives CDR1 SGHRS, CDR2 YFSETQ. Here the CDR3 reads CASSLVQEIQYF. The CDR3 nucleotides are TGCGCCAGCAGCTTGGTCCAAGAGATCCAGTACTTC.

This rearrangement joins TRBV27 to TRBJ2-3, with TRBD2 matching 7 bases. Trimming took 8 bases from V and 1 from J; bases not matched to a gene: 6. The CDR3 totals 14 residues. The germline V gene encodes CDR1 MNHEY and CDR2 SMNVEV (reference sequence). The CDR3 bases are TGTGCCAGCGGCCAAACTAGCGGCACAGATACGCAGTATTTT. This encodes CASGQTSGTDTQYF.

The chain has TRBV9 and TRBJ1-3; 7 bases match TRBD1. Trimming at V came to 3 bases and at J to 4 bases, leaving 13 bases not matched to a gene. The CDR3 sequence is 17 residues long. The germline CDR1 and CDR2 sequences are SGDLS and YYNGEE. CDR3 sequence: CASSGTTGNFGGNTIYF. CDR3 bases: TGTGCCAGCAGCGGGACGACAGGGAATTTTGGGGGAAACACCATATATTTT.

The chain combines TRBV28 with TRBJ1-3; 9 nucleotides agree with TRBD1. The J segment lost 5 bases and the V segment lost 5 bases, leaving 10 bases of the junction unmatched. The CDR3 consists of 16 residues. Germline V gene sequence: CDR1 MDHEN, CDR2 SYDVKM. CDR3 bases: TGTGCCAGCAGTACCCACAGGGGGCCCGGAAGAAACACCATATATTTT. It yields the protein CASSTHRGPGRNTIYF.

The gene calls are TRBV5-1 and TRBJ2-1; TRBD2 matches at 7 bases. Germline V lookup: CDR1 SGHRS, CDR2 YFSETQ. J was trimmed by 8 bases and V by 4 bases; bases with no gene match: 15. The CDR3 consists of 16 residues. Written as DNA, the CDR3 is TGCGCCAGCAGCCAGCGGGGCGAGATGACGTTACATGAGCAGTTCTTC. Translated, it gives CASSQRGEMTLHEQFF.

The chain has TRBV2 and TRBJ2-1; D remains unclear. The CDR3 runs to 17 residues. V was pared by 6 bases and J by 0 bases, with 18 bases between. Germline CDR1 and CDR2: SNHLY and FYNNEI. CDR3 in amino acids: CASSRSGLPDSYNEQFF. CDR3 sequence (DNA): TGTGCCAGCAGCCGTAGTGGGCTCCCTGACTCCTACAATGAGCAGTTCTTC.

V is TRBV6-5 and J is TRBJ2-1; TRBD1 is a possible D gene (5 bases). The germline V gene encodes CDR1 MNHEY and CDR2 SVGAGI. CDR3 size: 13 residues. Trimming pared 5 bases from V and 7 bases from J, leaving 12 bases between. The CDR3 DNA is TGTGCCAGCAGTAGGGGCTCCGCGAATGAGCAGTTCTTC. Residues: CASSRGSANEQFF.

CDR3 nucleotide sequence: TGTGCCAGCAGCCAGGACAATCAGCCCCAGCATTTT. Translation gives CASSQDNQPQHF. V and J are TRBV6-5 and TRBJ1-5; D call uncertain. The CDR3 spans 12 residues. Germline V lookup: CDR1 MNHEY, CDR2 SVGAGI. The V gene lost 6 bases and the J gene lost 3 bases, with 6 bases spanning the gap.